A selection of T cell receptor beta chains follows, all from one sample in a study of prognosis after radiotherapy for stage I lung cancer. TCRdb redid the calling of the multiplex PCR reads with MiXCR, one entry per CDR3 protein. The data contain 11,000 or so distinct CDR3 sequences, around 40% of them singletons. The source material was PBMCs, sampled before or after stereotactic body radiation therapy (not recorded which). These receptors originate from a donor of 50 years or more with non-small cell lung cancer. CDR3s include the opening cysteine and the closing phenylalanine or tryptophan. A D gene is named only where the DNA matches it firmly. Size tells how often a clone was seen (once, few, many) or the class of an expanded clone, and some rows leave it out.

.	TRBV12-3/TRBV12-4	.	16	TRBJ2-1	CASSTGTIRLYNEQFF	TGTGCCAGCAGTACAGGGACTATCCGTCTCTACAATGAGCAGTTCTTC
.	TRBV5-4	many	13	TRBJ2-2	CASSLGSGRELFF	TGTGCCAGCAGCTTGGGTAGCGGCCGGGAGCTGTTTTTT
.	TRBV24-1	many	16	TRBJ2-1	CATSEPRVSSYNEQFF	TGTGCCACCAGTGAGCCTAGGGTGAGCTCCTACAATGAGCAGTTCTTC
.	TRBV7-2	many	16	TRBJ1-3	CASSPPGGGSGNTIYF	TGTGCCAGCAGCCCCCCAGGCGGAGGCTCTGGAAACACCATATATTTT
TRBD1	TRBV7-9	.	16	TRBJ2-7	CASSSATGGSSYEQYF	TGTGCCAGCAGCTCAGCTACAGGGGGAAGCTCCTACGAGCAGTACTTC
.	TRBV5-1	.	13	TRBJ1-5	CASSFPQSYTQHF	TGCGCCAGCAGCTTCCCACAATCATATACGCAGCATTTT
.	TRBV28	.	16	TRBJ1-5	CASSLGRGRANQPQHF	TGTGCCAGCAGTTTGGGCCGGGGTCGGGCAAATCAGCCCCAGCATTTT
.	TRBV20-1	many	12	TRBJ2-3	CSARSGANTQYF	TGCAGTGCTAGGTCGGGGGCGAATACGCAGTATTTT
.	TRBV19	many	14	TRBJ2-2	CASSRQTNTGELFF	TGTGCCAGTTCCCGACAGACGAACACCGGGGAGCTGTTTTTT
TRBD2	TRBV27	medium-sized	18	TRBJ2-1	CASSLRPASGMSYNEQFF	TGTGCCAGCAGTTTACGACCGGCTAGCGGGATGTCCTACAATGAGCAGTTCTTC
TRBD1	TRBV5-1	many	13	TRBJ1-3	CASSSGQGNTIYF	TGCGCCAGCAGCTCGGGACAGGGAAACACCATATATTTT
.	TRBV10-3	many	13	TRBJ2-7	CATRGPFSYEQYF	TGTGCCACCAGGGGTCCGTTTTCCTACGAGCAGTACTTC
.	TRBV5-6	many	14	TRBJ1-5	CASSLAPSNQPQHF	TGTGCCAGCAGCTTGGCCCCAAGCAATCAGCCCCAGCATTTT
.	TRBV30	few	11	TRBJ1-3	CAWSSHNTIYF	TGTGCCTGGAGCTCCCACAACACCATATATTTT
.	TRBV4-1	.	16	TRBJ1-2	CASSQDPSSTLYGYTF	TGCGCCAGCAGCCAAGATCCCTCCTCGACACTCTATGGCTACACCTTC
.	TRBV29-1	many	12	TRBJ2-4	CSGGAPGNIQYF	TGCAGCGGCGGGGCCCCGGGAAACATTCAGTACTTC
TRBD1	TRBV7-3	many	15	TRBJ1-1	CASSSGQGGFTEAFF	TGTGCCAGCAGCTCAGGACAGGGAGGGTTCACTGAAGCTTTCTTT
TRBD2	TRBV10-3	many	17	TRBJ2-3	CAISGRGLLATTDTQYF	TGTGCCATCAGTGGTCGCGGACTACTAGCGACCACAGATACGCAGTATTTT